These 14 T cell receptor beta chains came from one sample sequenced in a study of regulatory T cells in long-lasting Graves disease. The time point: newly diagnosed GD, antithyroid drugs for less than 3 months. Generation of the TCR library employed RNA extracted from PBMCs. The authors built TCR beta libraries using iRepertoire HTBI primers and Arm-PCR of CDR3 regions. MiXCR, applied by TCRdb to the multiplex PCR reads, yields one record per CDR3 protein. This table holds 440,000 or so distinct CDR3 sequences, about 16% found once. Separately, the same data were catalogued under a study of T cells in Graves' hyperthyroidism and ophthalmopathy.

Material: peripheral blood mononuclear cells (PBMCs), obtained at new diagnosis, from a patient treated with antithyroid drugs. The receptor set was obtained from a young woman with Graves disease.

This clonotype was counted only a few times. This could be a read error, since a much larger clone is one nucleotide away. This chain links TRBV27 with TRBJ2-1; D perhaps matches TRBD2 (7 bases). The germline V gene encodes CDR1 MNHEY and CDR2 SMNVEV (reference sequence). This CDR3 region has 18 residues. The CDR3 sequence is CASSLFSSGGLGGNEQSF. The CDR3 DNA reads TGTGCCAGCAGTTTATTTTCGTCTGGGGGCCTCGGGGGGAATGAGCAGTCCTTC.

Only a few counts were recorded for this clonotype. The V call is TRBV19, the J call TRBJ2-1; 8 bases map to TRBD2. The junction had 11 bases not matched to a gene; V was cut back by 6 bases and J by 1 base. The CDR3 runs 17 residues. Germline CDR1 is LNHDA and CDR2 is SQIVND (reference sequence). Here the CDR3 DNA reads TGTGCCAGTAGCCCGAAATTAGCGGGAATTTCCTACAATGAGCAGTTCTTC. Translating gives CASSPKLAGISYNEQFF.

On this clonotype: A read error is possible here, since a much larger clone lies one base away. V usage is TRBV30 and J usage is TRBJ1-1; D is unclear. CDR3 size: 11 residues. V was shortened by 4 bases and J by 4 bases, with 7 bases between the two germline ends. The germline CDR1 and CDR2 sequences are GTSNPN and SVGIG (reference sequence). CDR3 sequence reads: CAWTSSTEAFF. The CDR3 nucleotides are TGTGCCTGGACAAGTAGCACTGAAGCTTTCTTT.

This clonotype was picked up one time. Just one base apart from a much larger clone, this may be a read error. The V gene is TRBV28, the J gene TRBJ2-7; 11 nucleotides align to TRBD2. Germline V CDR1 and CDR2: MDHEN, SYDVKM. J lost 5 bases, V lost 7 bases, and 4 bases had no gene match. The CDR3 spans 13 residues. The CDR3 loop is CASKTSGTDEQYF. The DNA of the CDR3 is TGTGCCAGCAAGACTAGCGGGACTGACGAGCAGTACTTC.

J is TRBJ1-4 and V is TRBV3-1; D remains ambiguous. The CDR3 has 17 residues. CDR1 is LGHDT, CDR2 YNNKEL, per germline (reference sequence). V was trimmed by 0 bases and J by 4 bases, leaving 15 bases between them. In DNA form, the CDR3 reads TGTGCCAGCAGCCAAGAGGTGGAGTATCTGCTTAATGAAAAACTGTTTTTT. It specifies CASSQEVEYLLNEKLFF.

A few counts support this clonotype. At one end the junction does not follow the germline gene, possibly because of a read error. The V and J genes are TRBV3-1 and TRBJ2-5; 12 positions match TRBD2. CDR3 size: 12 residues. Germline-derived CDR1 and CDR2 are LGHDT and YNNKEL (reference sequence). CDR3 protein: CASSQGLAGACF. CDR3 in DNA: TGTGCCAGCAGCCAAGGACTAGCGGGAGCGTGCTTC.

This clonotype was picked up a small number of times. A far larger clone is off by one base, so a read error is likely. The chain couples TRBV28 to TRBJ2-1; D may correspond to TRBD1 or TRBD2 (5 bases each). The CDR3 runs to 15 residues. Per germline, CDR1 MDHEN and CDR2 SYDVKM. V was shortened by 4 bases and J by 10 bases, with 20 bases between the two germline ends. The DNA of the CDR3 is TGTGCCAGCAGTTACTTAATGAAAGGGGACCACGAGCAGTTCTTC. Its protein product is CASSYLMKGDHEQFF.

This clonotype was seen repeatedly, ten times or more. This rearrangement joins TRBV12-3 or TRBV12-4 to TRBJ1-1; D is possibly TRBD1 (5 bases). Trimming left V 5 bases short and J 6 bases short, with 19 bases between. The CDR3 has 15 amino acids. The CDR3 region is CASSLLGGVDSEAFF. The CDR3, as DNA: TGTGCCAGCAGTCTCCTCGGAGGGGTAGACTCTGAAGCTTTCTTT.

This clonotype was found a few times. The V call is TRBV10-2, the J call TRBJ1-2; 7 nucleotides align to TRBD1. There are 13 residues in the CDR3. Looked up from germline, CDR1 is WSHSY and CDR2 is SAAADI. V dropped 6 bases and J dropped 4; count of bases not matched to a gene: 5. The CDR3 sequence is CASSADRTYGYTF. CDR3 coding DNA: TGCGCCAGCAGCGCGGACAGGACCTATGGCTACACCTTC.

This clonotype was observed a handful of times. The rearrangement joins TRBV20-1 to TRBJ1-1; 8 bases fit TRBD1. This CDR3 region has 13 residues. Germline lookup yields CDR1 DFQATT and CDR2 SNEGSKA (reference sequence). The CDR3 bases are TGCAGAGCATCCCCAGGGGGCTGGACTGAAGCTTTCTTT. It encodes CRASPGGWTEAFF.

There are many counts of this clonotype. The rearrangement links TRBV29-1 to TRBJ2-7; 10 nucleotides match TRBD2. The CDR3 has 13 residues. CDR1 and CDR2 from the germline V gene are SQVTM and ANQGSEA. The V segment lost 2 bases and the J segment 5 bases; nucleotides outside the gene matches: 3. CDR3 coding DNA: TGCAGCGTTGAAAAAGGACTAGCGGACGAGCAGTACTTC. Residues: CSVEKGLADEQYF.

The chain combines TRBV14 with TRBJ2-5; 8 bases are a match to TRBD1. CDR3 length: 17 residues. V was clipped by 2 bases and J by 3 bases; unmatched bases: 11. The germline CDR1 and CDR2 sequences are SGHDN and FVKESK. The chain's CDR3 is CASSQNLRDRSEETQYF. DNA of the CDR3: TGTGCCAGCAGCCAAAACCTCCGGGACAGGTCAGAAGAGACCCAGTACTTC.

This clonotype showed up many times. The gene calls are TRBV3-1 and TRBJ1-3; D is uncertain. Trimming left V 3 bases short and J 2 bases short, with 8 bases between. CDR1 and CDR2 from the germline V gene are LGHDT and YNNKEL (reference sequence). The CDR3 consists of 14 residues. The CDR3 here is CASSQPKPGNTIYF. The CDR3 region has the DNA TGTGCCAGCAGCCAGCCGAAACCTGGAAACACCATATATTTT.

The rearrangement links TRBV5-5 to TRBJ2-7; either TRBD1 or TRBD2 may fit D (5 bases each). Germline CDR1 reads SGHKS; CDR2 reads YYEKEE (reference sequence). Trimming removed 3 bases at V and 2 bases at J, with 12 bases between. This CDR3 comprises 14 residues. The DNA for the CDR3 is TGTGCCAGCAGCTGGGGCGGGTCCGCCTACGAGCAGTACTTC. Its protein product is CASSWGGSAYEQYF.